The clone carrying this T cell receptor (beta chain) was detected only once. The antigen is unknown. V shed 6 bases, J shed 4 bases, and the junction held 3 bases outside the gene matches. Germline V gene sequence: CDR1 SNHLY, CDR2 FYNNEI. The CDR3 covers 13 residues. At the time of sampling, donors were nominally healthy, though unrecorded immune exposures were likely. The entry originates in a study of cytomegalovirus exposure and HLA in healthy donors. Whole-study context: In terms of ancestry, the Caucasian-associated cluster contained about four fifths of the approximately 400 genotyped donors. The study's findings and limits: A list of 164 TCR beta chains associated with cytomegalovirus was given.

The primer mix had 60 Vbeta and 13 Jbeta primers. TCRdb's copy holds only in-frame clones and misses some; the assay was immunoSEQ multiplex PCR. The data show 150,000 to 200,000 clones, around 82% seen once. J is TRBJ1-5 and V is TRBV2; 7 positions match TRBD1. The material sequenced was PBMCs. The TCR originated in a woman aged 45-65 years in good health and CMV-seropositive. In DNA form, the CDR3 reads TGTGCCAGCAGGACAGGGCTTAATCAGCCCCAGCATTTT. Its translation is CASRTGLNQPQHF.